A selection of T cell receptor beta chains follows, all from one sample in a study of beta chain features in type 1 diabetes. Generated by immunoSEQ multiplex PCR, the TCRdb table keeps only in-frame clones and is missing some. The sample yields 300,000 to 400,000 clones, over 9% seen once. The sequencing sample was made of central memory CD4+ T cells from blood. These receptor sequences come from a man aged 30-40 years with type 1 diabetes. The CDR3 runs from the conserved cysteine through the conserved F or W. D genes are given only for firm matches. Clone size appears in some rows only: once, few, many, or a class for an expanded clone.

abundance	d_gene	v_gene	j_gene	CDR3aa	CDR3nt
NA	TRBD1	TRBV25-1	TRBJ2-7	CASSVLDRGRRNEQYF	TGTGCCAGCAGTGTACTGGACAGGGGGCGAAGGAACGAGCAGTACTTC
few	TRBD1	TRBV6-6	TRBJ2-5	CASSHSTGGQETQYF	TGTGCCAGCAGCCATTCGACAGGGGGCCAGGAGACCCAGTACTTC
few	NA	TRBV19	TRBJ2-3	CASSINTDTQYF	TGTGCCAGTAGTATAAACACAGATACGCAGTATTTT
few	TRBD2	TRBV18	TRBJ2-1	CASSPPGASGSSNEQFF	TGTGCCAGCTCACCACCGGGTGCTAGCGGGAGTTCTAATGAGCAGTTCTTC
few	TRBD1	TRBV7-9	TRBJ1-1	CASSLGLGGRTEAFF	TGTGCCAGCAGCTTGGGGCTAGGGGGCCGCACTGAAGCTTTCTTT
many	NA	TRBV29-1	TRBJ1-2	CSVDDTLLRGYTF	TGCAGCGTTGACGACACCCTACTGAGGGGCTACACCTTC
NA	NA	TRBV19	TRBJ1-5	CASSGEFNQPQHF	TGTGCCAGTAGTGGGGAGTTCAATCAGCCCCAGCATTTT
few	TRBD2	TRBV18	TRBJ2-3	CASSPRAGTSTDTQYF	TGTGCCAGCTCACCACGAGCGGGGACTAGCACAGATACGCAGTATTTT
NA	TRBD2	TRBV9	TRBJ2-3	CASSLGLAVTDTQYF	TGTGCCAGCAGCTTGGGACTAGCGGTGACAGATACGCAGTATTTT
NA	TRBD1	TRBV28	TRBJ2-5	CASSRTGTGKGETQYF	TGTGCCAGCAGCCGGACCGGGACAGGGAAGGGGGAGACCCAGTACTTC
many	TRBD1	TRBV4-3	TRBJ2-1	CASSQRIGGQGRSEQFF	TGCGCCAGCAGCCAACGAATCGGAGGACAGGGTAGGAGTGAGCAGTTCTTC
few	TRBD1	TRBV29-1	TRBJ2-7	CSAPDWGQHTYEQYF	TGCAGCGCCCCGGACTGGGGACAGCATACCTACGAGCAGTACTTC
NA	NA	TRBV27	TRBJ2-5	CASTPHWGGETQYF	TGTGCCAGCACCCCTCATTGGGGTGGAGAGACCCAGTACTTC
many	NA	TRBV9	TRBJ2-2	CASSVAADGELFF	TGTGCCAGCAGCGTAGCTGCCGACGGGGAGCTGTTTTTT
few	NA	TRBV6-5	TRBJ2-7	CASSSAGGGSYEQYF	TGTGCCAGCAGTTCCGCGGGTGGAGGGTCCTACGAGCAGTACTTC
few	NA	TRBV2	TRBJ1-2	CASSEGRVWTVQGYGYTF	TGTGCCAGCAGTGAAGGACGGGTTTGGACAGTGCAAGGGTATGGCTACACCTTC
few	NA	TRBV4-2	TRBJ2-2	CASSPGENTGELFF	TGTGCCAGCAGCCCAGGAGAGAACACCGGGGAGCTGTTTTTT
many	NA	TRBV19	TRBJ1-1	CASEDHTMNTEAFF	TGTGCCAGCGAGGATCATACGATGAACACTGAAGCTTTCTTT
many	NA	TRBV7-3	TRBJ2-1	CASSLKQSPYNEQFF	TGTGCCAGCAGCTTAAAACAGAGTCCCTACAATGAGCAGTTCTTC
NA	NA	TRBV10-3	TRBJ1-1	CAISVRLNTEAFF	TGTGCCATCAGTGTTAGGTTGAACACTGAAGCTTTCTTT
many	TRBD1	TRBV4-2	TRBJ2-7	CASSRGPRQGASYEQYF	TGTGCCAGCAGCCGGGGTCCTCGGCAGGGGGCCTCCTACGAGCAGTACTTC
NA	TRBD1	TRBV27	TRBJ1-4	CASSAPGQGNEKLFF	TGTGCCAGCAGTGCTCCGGGACAGGGAAATGAAAAACTGTTTTTT
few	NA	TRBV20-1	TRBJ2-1	CSAPNYNEQFF	TGCAGTGCTCCAAACTACAATGAGCAGTTCTTC
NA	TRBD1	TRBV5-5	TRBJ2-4	CASSIPRDSQKVIQYF	TGTGCCAGCAGTATACCACGGGACAGCCAAAAAGTCATTCAGTACTTC
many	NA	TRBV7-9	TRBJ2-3	CASSLGLNTDTQYF	TGTGCCAGCAGCTTAGGACTAAACACAGATACGCAGTATTTT
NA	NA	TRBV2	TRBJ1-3	CASSQSSGNTIYF	TGTGCCAGCAGTCAGAGCTCTGGAAACACCATATATTTT
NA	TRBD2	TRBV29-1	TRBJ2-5	CSVATGLAGETQYF	TGCAGCGTTGCGACGGGACTAGCGGGAGAGACCCAGTACTTC
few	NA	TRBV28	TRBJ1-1	CASSPPRGGGVTEAFF	TGTGCCAGCAGCCCCCCCCGGGGAGGGGGAGTCACTGAAGCTTTCTTT
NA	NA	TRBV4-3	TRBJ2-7	CASSQLPGDSYEQYF	TGCGCCAGCAGCCAGCTCCCAGGGGACTCCTACGAGCAGTACTTC